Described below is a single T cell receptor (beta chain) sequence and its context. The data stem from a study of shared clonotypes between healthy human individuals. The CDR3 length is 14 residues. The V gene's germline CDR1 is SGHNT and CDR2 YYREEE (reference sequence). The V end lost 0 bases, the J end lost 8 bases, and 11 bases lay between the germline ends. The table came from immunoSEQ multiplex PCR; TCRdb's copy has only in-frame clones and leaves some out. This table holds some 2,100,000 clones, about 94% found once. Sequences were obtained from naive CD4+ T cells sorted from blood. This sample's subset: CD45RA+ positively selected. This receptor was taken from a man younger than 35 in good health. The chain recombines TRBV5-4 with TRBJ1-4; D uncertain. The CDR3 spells CASSLGQKGEKLFF. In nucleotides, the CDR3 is TGTGCCAGCAGCTTGGGGCAGAAAGGGGAAAAACTGTTTTTT.